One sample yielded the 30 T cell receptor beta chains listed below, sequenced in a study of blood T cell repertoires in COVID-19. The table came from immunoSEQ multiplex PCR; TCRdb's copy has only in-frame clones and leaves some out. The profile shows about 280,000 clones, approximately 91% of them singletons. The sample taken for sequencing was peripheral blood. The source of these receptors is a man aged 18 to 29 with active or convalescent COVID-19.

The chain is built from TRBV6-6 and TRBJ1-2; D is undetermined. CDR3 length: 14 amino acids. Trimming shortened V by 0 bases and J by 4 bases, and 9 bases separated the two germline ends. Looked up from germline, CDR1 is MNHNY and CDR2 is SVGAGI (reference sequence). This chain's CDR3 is CASSYSTAGYGYTF. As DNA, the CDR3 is TGTGCCAGCAGTTACTCGACGGCGGGCTATGGCTACACCTTC.

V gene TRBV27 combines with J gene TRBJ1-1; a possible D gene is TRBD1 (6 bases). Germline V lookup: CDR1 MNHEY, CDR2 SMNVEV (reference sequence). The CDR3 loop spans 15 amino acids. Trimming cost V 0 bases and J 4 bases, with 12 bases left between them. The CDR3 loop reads CASSLSPGVGTEAFF. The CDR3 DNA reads TGTGCCAGCAGTTTATCTCCAGGGGTCGGCACTGAAGCTTTCTTT.

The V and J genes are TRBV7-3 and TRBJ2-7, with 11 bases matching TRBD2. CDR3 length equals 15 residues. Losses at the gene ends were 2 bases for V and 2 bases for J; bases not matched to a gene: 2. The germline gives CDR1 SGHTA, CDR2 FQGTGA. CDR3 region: CASSLLAGGPYEQYF. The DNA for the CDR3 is TGTGCCAGCAGCTTACTAGCGGGGGGCCCCTACGAGCAGTACTTC.

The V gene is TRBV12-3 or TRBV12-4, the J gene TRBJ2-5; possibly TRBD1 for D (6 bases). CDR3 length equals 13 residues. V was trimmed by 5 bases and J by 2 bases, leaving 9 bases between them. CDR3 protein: CASSPQGQETQYF. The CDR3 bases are TGTGCCAGCAGTCCACAGGGACAAGAGACCCAGTACTTC.

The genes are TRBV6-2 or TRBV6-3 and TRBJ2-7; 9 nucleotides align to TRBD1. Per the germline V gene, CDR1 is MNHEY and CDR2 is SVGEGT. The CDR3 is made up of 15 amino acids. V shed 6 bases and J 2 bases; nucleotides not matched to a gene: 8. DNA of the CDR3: TGTGCCAGCAGCCCGCGGGGACAGGGAACCTACGAGCAGTACTTC. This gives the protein CASSPRGQGTYEQYF.

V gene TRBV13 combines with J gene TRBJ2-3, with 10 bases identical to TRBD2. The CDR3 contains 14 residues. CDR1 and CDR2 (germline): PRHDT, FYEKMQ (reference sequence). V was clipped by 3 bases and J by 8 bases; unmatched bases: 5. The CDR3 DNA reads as TGTGCCAGCAGCTTCGAGACTAGCGGGTTTACGCAGTATTTT. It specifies CASSFETSGFTQYF.

In DNA, the CDR3 is TGTGCCAGCAGCTTAGGGGGACAGGAGACTTACGAGCAGTACTTC. Its translation: CASSLGGQETYEQYF. The chain carries TRBV7-9 and TRBJ2-7; TRBD1 agrees at 8 bases. The CDR3 runs 15 residues. The V and J ends lost 1 base and 4 bases, in that order; junction bases with no gene match: 6. CDR1 and CDR2 (germline): SEHNR, FQNEAQ (reference sequence).

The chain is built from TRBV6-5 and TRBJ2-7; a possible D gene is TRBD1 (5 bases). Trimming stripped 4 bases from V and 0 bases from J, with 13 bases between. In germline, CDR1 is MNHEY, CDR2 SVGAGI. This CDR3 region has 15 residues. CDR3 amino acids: CASSSPGLTSYEQYF. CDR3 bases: TGTGCCAGCAGTTCACCAGGGCTAACCTCCTACGAGCAGTACTTC.

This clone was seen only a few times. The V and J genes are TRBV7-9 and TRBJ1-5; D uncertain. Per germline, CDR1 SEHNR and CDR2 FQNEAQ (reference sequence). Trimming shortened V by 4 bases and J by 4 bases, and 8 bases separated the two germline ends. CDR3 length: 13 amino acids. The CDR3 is CASSSEGNQPQHF. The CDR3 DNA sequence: TGTGCCAGCAGCTCCGAGGGTAATCAGCCCCAGCATTTT.

CDR3 in DNA: TGTGCCAGCAGTTTTTTTGTGTCGGCTGAAGCTTTCTTT. Its protein is CASSFFVSAEAFF. This rearrangement joins TRBV12-3 or TRBV12-4 to TRBJ1-1; D is ambiguous. This CDR3 spans 13 amino acids. Trimming pared 3 bases from V and 6 bases from J, leaving 11 bases between.

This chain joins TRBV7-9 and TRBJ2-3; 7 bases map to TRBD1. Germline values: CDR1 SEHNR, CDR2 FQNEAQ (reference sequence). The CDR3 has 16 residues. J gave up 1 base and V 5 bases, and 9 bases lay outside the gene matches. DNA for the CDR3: TGTGCCAGCAGCCCTCAAGGGGGCGTAGGCACAGATACGCAGTATTTT. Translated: CASSPQGGVGTDTQYF.

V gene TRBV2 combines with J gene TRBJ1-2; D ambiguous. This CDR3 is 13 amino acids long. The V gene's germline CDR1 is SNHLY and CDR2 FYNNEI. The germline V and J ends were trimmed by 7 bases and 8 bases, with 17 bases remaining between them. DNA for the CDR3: TGTGCCAGCACAGTAAGTGCGGTGAGGGGCTACACCTTC. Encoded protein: CASTVSAVRGYTF.

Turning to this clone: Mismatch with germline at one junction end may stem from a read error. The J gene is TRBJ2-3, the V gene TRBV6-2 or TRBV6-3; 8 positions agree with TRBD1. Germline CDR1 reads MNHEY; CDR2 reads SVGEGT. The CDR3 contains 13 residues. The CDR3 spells CASSYVGTGTQYF. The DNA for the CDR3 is TGTGCCAGCAGTTACGTCGGGACAGGTACGCAGTATTTT.

The CDR3 protein is CASRTIAGDRGRKYEQYF. The CDR3, as DNA: TGTGCCAGCAGGACCATAGCTGGGGACAGGGGGCGAAAGTACGAGCAGTACTTC. The rearrangement links TRBV2 to TRBJ2-7, with TRBD1 identical over 12 bases. V gave up 6 bases and J gave up 4 bases; unmatched junction bases: 16. The length of the CDR3 is 18 residues. Germline CDR1 and CDR2: SNHLY and FYNNEI.

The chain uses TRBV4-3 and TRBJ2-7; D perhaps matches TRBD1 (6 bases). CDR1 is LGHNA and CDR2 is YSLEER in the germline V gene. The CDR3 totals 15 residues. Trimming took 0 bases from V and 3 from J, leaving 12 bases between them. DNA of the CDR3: TGCGCCAGCAGCCAAGATAGGGGACAACACTACGAGCAGTACTTC. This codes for CASSQDRGQHYEQYF.

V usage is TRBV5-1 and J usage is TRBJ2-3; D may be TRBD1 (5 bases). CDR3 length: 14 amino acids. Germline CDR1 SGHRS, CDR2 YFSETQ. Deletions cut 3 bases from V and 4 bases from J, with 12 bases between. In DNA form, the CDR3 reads TGCGCCAGCAGCTCTCAGGGTCACGCAGATACGCAGTATTTT. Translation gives CASSSQGHADTQYF.

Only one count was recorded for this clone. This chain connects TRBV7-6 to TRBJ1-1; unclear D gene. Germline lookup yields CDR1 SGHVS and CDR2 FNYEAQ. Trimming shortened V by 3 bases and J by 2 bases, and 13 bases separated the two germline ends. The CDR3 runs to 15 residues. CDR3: CASSLGGTVNTEAFF. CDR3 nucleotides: TGTGCCAGCAGCTTGGGAGGCACAGTCAACACTGAAGCTTTCTTT.

CDR3 bases: TGTGCCAGCAGCCCCCGCTTAGCGGGCACCGGGGAGCTGTTTTTT. Amino acids: CASSPRLAGTGELFF. The rearrangement joins TRBV5-8 to TRBJ2-2; 7 positions agree with TRBD2. Per germline, CDR1 SGHTS and CDR2 YDEGEE. CDR3 length: 15 residues. The ends lost 4 bases at V and 4 bases at J; junction bases unmatched: 7.

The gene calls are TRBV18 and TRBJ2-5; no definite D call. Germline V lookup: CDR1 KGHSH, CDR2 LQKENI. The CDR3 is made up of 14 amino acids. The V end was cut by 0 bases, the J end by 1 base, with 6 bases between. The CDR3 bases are TGTGCCAGCTCACCACCTGACACCCAAGAGACCCAGTACTTC. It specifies CASSPPDTQETQYF.

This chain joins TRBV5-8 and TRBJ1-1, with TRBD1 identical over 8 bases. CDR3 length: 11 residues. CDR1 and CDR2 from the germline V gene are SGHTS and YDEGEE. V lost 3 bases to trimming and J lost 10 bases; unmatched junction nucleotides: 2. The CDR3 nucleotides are TGTGCCAGCAGCTCGACAGGGGTAGCTTTCTTT. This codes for CASSSTGVAFF.

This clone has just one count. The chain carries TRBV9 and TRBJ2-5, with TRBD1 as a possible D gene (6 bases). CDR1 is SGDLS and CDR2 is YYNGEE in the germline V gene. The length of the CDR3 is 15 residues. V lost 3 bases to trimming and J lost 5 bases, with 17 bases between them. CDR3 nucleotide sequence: TGTGCCAGCAGCGCTCCACAGGGTTTCATGGAGACCCAGTACTTC. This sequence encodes CASSAPQGFMETQYF.

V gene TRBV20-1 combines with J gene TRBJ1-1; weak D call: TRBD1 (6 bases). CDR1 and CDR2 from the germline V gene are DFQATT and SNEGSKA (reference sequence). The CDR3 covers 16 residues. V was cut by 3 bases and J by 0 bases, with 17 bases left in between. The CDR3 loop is CSASKPPQGMNTEAFF. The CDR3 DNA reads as TGCAGTGCTAGTAAGCCCCCGCAGGGGATGAACACTGAAGCTTTCTTT.

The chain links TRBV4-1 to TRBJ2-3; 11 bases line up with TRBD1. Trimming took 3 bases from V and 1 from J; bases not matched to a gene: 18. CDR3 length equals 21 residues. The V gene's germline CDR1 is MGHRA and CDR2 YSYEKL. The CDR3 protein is CASSHPLRDRGMVFGTDTQYF. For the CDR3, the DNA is TGCGCCAGCAGCCACCCATTGCGGGACAGGGGGATGGTGTTTGGCACAGATACGCAGTATTTT.

DNA of the CDR3: TGTGCCAGCAGCCACCGGATAGGGGCTGGTAATGAAAAACTGTTTTTT. Protein product: CASSHRIGAGNEKLFF. This rearrangement joins TRBV16 to TRBJ1-4; possible D gene TRBD1, 5 bases. The V end lost 3 bases, the J end lost 4 bases, and 15 bases lay between the germline ends. CDR1 and CDR2 from the germline V gene are KGHSY and FQNENV. The length of the CDR3 is 16 residues.

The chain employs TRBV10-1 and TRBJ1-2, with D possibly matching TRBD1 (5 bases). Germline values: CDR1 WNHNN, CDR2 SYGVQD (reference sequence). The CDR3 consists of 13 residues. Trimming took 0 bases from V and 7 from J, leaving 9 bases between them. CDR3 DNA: TGCGCCAGCAGTGAGTCCCGGGACTTTGGCTACACCTTC. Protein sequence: CASSESRDFGYTF.

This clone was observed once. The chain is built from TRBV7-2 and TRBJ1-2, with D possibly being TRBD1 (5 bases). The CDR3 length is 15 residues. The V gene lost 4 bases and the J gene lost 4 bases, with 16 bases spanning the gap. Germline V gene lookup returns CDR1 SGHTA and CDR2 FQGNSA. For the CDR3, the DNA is TGTGCCAGCAGCTCTCAGCCCGGGACTCTCTATGGCTACACCTTC. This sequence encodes CASSSQPGTLYGYTF.

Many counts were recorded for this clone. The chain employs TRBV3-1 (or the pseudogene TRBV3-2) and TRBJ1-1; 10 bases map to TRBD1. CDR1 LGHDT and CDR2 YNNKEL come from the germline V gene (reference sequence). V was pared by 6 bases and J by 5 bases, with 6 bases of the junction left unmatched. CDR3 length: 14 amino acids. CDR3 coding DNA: TGTGCCAGCAGACTCAGGACAGGGGGAACTGAAGCTTTCTTT. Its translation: CASRLRTGGTEAFF.

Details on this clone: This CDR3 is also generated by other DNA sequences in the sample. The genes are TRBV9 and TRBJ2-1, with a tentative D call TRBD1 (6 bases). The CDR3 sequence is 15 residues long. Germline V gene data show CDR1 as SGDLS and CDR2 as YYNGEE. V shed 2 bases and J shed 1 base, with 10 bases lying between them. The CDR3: CASSVGTTSYNEQFF. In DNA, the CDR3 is TGTGCCAGCAGCGTCGGGACAACGTCCTACAATGAGCAGTTCTTC.

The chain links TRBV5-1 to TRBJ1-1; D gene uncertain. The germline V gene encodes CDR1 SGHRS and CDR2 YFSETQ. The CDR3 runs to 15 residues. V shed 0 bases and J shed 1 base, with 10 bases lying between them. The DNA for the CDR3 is TGCGCCAGCAGCTTGGTACCAGGCAGGAACACTGAAGCTTTCTTT. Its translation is CASSLVPGRNTEAFF.

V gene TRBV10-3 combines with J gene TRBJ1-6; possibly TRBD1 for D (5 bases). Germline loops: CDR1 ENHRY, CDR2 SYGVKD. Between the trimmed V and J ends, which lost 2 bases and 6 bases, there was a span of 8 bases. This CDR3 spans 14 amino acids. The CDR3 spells CAISEQGLNSPLHF. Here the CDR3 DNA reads TGTGCCATCAGTGAGCAGGGCCTTAATTCACCCCTCCACTTT.